Shown below are 21 T cell receptor beta chains from a single sample sequenced in a study of CD8 T cells in ankylosing spondylitis. TCRdb analysed the 5' RACE reads with MiXCR anew, one entry per CDR3 protein. The sample has about 96,000 distinct CDR3 sequences, about 9% seen once. Sequencing was done on a sample of blood, either unsorted or a sorted T cell fraction (not recorded which). These receptors all come from a male donor with ankylosing spondylitis or in good health (not recorded which).

The sample holds many counts of this clonotype. J is TRBJ1-3 and V is TRBV7-8, with a weak D call TRBD1 (5 bases). Per the germline V gene, CDR1 is SGHVS and CDR2 is FQNEAQ. CDR3 length equals 12 residues. The germline V and J ends were trimmed by 6 bases and 3 bases, with 6 bases remaining between them. CDR3 loop: CASRGDGNTIYF. Here the CDR3 DNA reads TGTGCCAGCAGGGGGGATGGAAACACCATATATTTT.

This clonotype has a handful of counts. J is TRBJ2-3 and V is TRBV28, with D uncertain. Germline CDR1 and CDR2: MDHEN and SYDVKM. This CDR3 spans 11 amino acids. The V gene lost 6 bases and the J gene lost 9 bases, with 10 bases spanning the gap. The CDR3 spells CASRAAKTQYF. The CDR3 region has the DNA TGTGCCAGCAGAGCTGCCAAAACGCAGTATTTT.

This clonotype was detected ten times or more. This chain joins TRBV15 and TRBJ1-3; 8 bases are a match to TRBD1. The V gene end was trimmed by 3 bases and the J gene end by 1 base; junction bases not matched to a gene: 2. This CDR3 region has 15 residues. Germline values: CDR1 LNHNV, CDR2 YYDKDF (reference sequence). The CDR3 coding sequence is TGTGCCACCAGCAGTACAGGGGGTTCTGGAAACACCATATATTTT. This sequence encodes CATSSTGGSGNTIYF.

This clonotype has ten or more counts. The chain is built from TRBV15 and TRBJ2-3, with D perhaps matching TRBD1 (6 bases). Germline V CDR1 and CDR2: LNHNV, YYDKDF (reference sequence). Deletions cut 8 bases from V and 2 bases from J, with 11 bases between. This CDR3 is built from 13 residues. The CDR3 nucleotides are TGTGCCACCGATGGGACACCCACAGATACGCAGTATTTT. Translated, it gives CATDGTPTDTQYF.

CDR3: CASSLNERGGLIEQFF. For the CDR3, the DNA is TGTGCCAGCTCTCTAAACGAGCGGGGGGGCTTGATTGAGCAGTTCTTC. The rearrangement links TRBV18 to TRBJ2-1; 10 nucleotides align to TRBD2. Germline V gives CDR1 KGHSH, CDR2 LQKENI. CDR3 length equals 16 residues. The V segment lost 6 bases and the J segment 9 bases; nucleotides outside the gene matches: 14.

In its sample, this clonotype was seen a few times. This chain joins TRBV4-2 and TRBJ2-7; 8 nucleotides match TRBD2. The V gene end was trimmed by 2 bases and the J gene end by 4 bases; junction bases not matched to a gene: 19. The CDR3 totals 19 residues. Germline lookup yields CDR1 LGHNA and CDR2 YNFKEQ. The CDR3 sequence is CASSQIPSSALAEAYEQYF. The CDR3 DNA sequence: TGTGCCAGCAGCCAAATTCCATCCTCGGCACTAGCGGAGGCATACGAGCAGTACTTC.

This clonotype came up many times. V is TRBV29-1 and J is TRBJ2-4, with 11 bases fitting TRBD2. CDR3 length: 19 residues. CDR1 is SQVTM, CDR2 ANQGSEA, per germline. V shed 1 base and J 0 bases; nucleotides not matched to a gene: 11. The CDR3 DNA is TGCAGCGTTGAAGGAGGGGTCCCTAGCGGGGGGCTAGCCAAAAACATTCAGTACTTC. Protein: CSVEGGVPSGGLAKNIQYF.

This clonotype was picked up many times. The chain carries TRBV2 and TRBJ2-1; 9 bases agree with TRBD2. Germline CDR1 is SNHLY and CDR2 is FYNNEI. The length of the CDR3 is 15 residues. V trimming: 5 bases; J trimming: 1 base; junction bases outside the gene matches: 3. In DNA, the CDR3 is TGTGCCAGCAGTCAACTAGCGGGTTCCTACAATGAGCAGTTCTTC. Its protein is CASSQLAGSYNEQFF.

This clonotype was detected only a few times. This chain connects TRBV11-2 to TRBJ2-3, with a possible D match to TRBD2 (6 bases). Trimming left V 8 bases short and J 1 base short, with 10 bases between. The CDR3 spans 13 residues. The germline CDR1 and CDR2 sequences are SGHAT and FQNNGV. In nucleotides, the CDR3 is TGTGCCAGCCGGGACTCAGGCACAGATACGCAGTATTTT. Encoded protein: CASRDSGTDTQYF.

This clonotype was counted at least ten times. This chain uses TRBV20-1 with TRBJ2-7; perhaps TRBD1 as D (6 bases). Trimming left V 2 bases short and J 3 bases short, with 17 bases between. The CDR3 covers 15 residues. Germline-derived CDR1 and CDR2 are DFQATT and SNEGSKA (reference sequence). CDR3 in amino acids: CSARIDKTGFYEQYF. CDR3 bases: TGCAGTGCTAGAATAGACAAAACAGGGTTCTACGAGCAGTACTTC.

This clonotype was seen a handful of times. The CDR3: CASSVEGHTSTDTQYF. In DNA, the CDR3 is TGTGCCAGCAGCGTAGAGGGACACACTAGCACAGATACGCAGTATTTT. The chain joins TRBV9 to TRBJ2-3; a possible D gene is TRBD1 (6 bases). The CDR3 is made up of 16 amino acids. Germline V gene sequence: CDR1 SGDLS, CDR2 YYNGEE. Deletions cut 0 bases from V and 0 bases from J, with 11 bases between.

This clonotype was seen many times. V and J are TRBV23-1 and TRBJ2-3, with D tentatively TRBD1 (6 bases). TRBV23-1 is an open reading frame, and its role is uncertain. Trimming pared 3 bases from V and 0 bases from J, leaving 19 bases between. The CDR3 contains 18 residues. The CDR3 protein is CASSHLPGERNSTDTQYF. The CDR3 nucleotides read TGCGCCAGCAGTCACTTACCAGGGGAAAGAAATAGCACAGATACGCAGTATTTT.

This clonotype has a count of ten or more. The chain couples TRBV3-1 to TRBJ2-7; 8 nucleotides agree with TRBD2. CDR3 length: 17 amino acids. Germline trimming cut 4 bases from V and 2 bases from J; bases unmatched to any gene: 13. Germline CDR1 reads LGHDT; CDR2 reads YNNKEL (reference sequence). The CDR3 DNA is TGTGCCAGCAGCCTAAGAGGGATCCCAGCGGGAGCCTACGAGCAGTACTTC. It codes for CASSLRGIPAGAYEQYF.

This clonotype was picked up many times. The J gene is TRBJ2-1, the V gene TRBV6-6; tentative D call: TRBD1 (6 bases). With 5 bases removed from V and 10 bases from J, the gap between germline ends came to 12 bases. From germline, CDR1 is MNHNY and CDR2 SVGAGI (reference sequence). This CDR3 spans 12 amino acids. The CDR3 here is CASSQQGYEQFF. The CDR3 DNA is TGTGCCAGCAGTCAGCAGGGGTACGAGCAGTTCTTC.

CDR3 residues: CASSHRAGGHNEQFF. The CDR3 DNA is TGTGCCAGCAGCCACCGAGCGGGGGGTCATAATGAGCAGTTCTTC. The chain carries TRBV3-1 and TRBJ2-1, with 9 bases identical to TRBD2. The V gene's germline CDR1 is LGHDT and CDR2 YNNKEL (reference sequence). The V gene end was trimmed by 3 bases and the J gene end by 7 bases; junction bases not matched to a gene: 7. The CDR3 spans 15 residues.

This clonotype was seen repeatedly, ten times or more. The V gene is TRBV5-1, the J gene TRBJ1-1; unclear D gene. This CDR3 has 14 amino acids. CDR1 and CDR2 from the germline V gene are SGHRS and YFSETQ. Trimming took 4 bases from V and 1 from J, leaving 11 bases between them. The CDR3, as DNA: TGCGCCAGCAGCCCTCAAAATTCGAACACTGAAGCTTTCTTT. Its translation is CASSPQNSNTEAFF.

This clonotype was counted ten times or more. The chain employs TRBV5-1 and TRBJ1-1; D possibly corresponds to TRBD1 (5 bases). In germline, CDR1 is SGHRS, CDR2 YFSETQ. V lost 0 bases, J lost 2 bases, and 8 bases lay in between. The CDR3 runs to 14 residues. The CDR3 protein is CASSLAGANTEAFF. The CDR3 DNA reads as TGCGCCAGCAGCTTGGCCGGGGCCAACACTGAAGCTTTCTTT.

This clonotype was counted at least ten times. V gene TRBV30 combines with J gene TRBJ1-1; TRBD1 matches 7 bases. The trim removed 4 bases at V and 5 bases at J, leaving 16 bases unmatched. The CDR3 covers 16 residues. The germline CDR1 and CDR2 sequences are GTSNPN and SVGIG (reference sequence). The CDR3 DNA follows: TGTGCCTGGACCTCCCCGTCGACAGGGAGGAAAACTGAAGCTTTCTTT. Amino acids: CAWTSPSTGRKTEAFF.

This clonotype came up many times. V and J are TRBV6-1 and TRBJ1-5, with D perhaps matching TRBD1 (6 bases). CDR3 length equals 15 residues. V lost 5 bases to trimming and J lost 5 bases, with 16 bases between them. Germline V lookup: CDR1 MNHNS, CDR2 SASEGT. The DNA of the CDR3 is TGTGCCAGCAGTCCCCTCCCCCACAGGGATCAGCCCCAGCATTTT. Residues: CASSPLPHRDQPQHF.

This clonotype occurred many times. The chain links TRBV14 to TRBJ1-6; D remains unclear. This CDR3 comprises 16 residues. V lost 0 bases and J 4 bases, leaving 10 bases between the germline ends. Germline V gene lookup returns CDR1 SGHDN and CDR2 FVKESK. The CDR3 region has the DNA TGTGCCAGCAGCCAAGATGACCAGGATTATAATTCACCCCTCCACTTT. Translation: CASSQDDQDYNSPLHF.

This clonotype has just a few counts. The V and J genes are TRBV6-1 and TRBJ2-1, with D perhaps TRBD1 (6 bases). CDR1 MNHNS and CDR2 SASEGT come from the germline V gene. V lost 8 bases, J lost 7 bases, and 15 bases lay in between. CDR3 length: 13 amino acids. The CDR3 spells CASPRYRDNEQFF. The CDR3 DNA follows: TGTGCCAGCCCTAGATACAGGGATAATGAGCAGTTCTTC.